This T cell receptor (beta chain) derives from a study of blood T cell repertoires in COVID-19. Per the study methods: Scientists estimated how many nucleated cells there were by amplifying reference gene primers. Profiled with immunoSEQ multiplex PCR; TCRdb holds only in-frame clones, not every one. That table supplies the V and J calls and clone size; D and trimming were determined from the DNA. The sample contains about 170,000 clones, around 82% of which appear only once. The CDR3 spans 14 residues. V lost 3 bases, J lost 5 bases, and 11 bases lay in between. Per the germline V gene, CDR1 is SGHTA and CDR2 is FQGNSA.

Source material: peripheral blood. The chain couples TRBV7-2 to TRBJ1-5; unclear D gene. The receptor was derived from a woman of 80 years or more with acute or convalescent COVID-19. The CDR3, as DNA: TGTGCCAGCAGCTTTACCCAGAAAGATCAGCCCCAGCATTTT. This sequence encodes CASSFTQKDQPQHF. Together with reference TRBV7-2 and TRBJ1-5, the CDR3 gives the full variable domain: GAGVSQSPSNKVTEKGKDVELRCDPISGHTALYWYRQSLGQGLEFLIYFQGNSAPDKSGLPSDRFSAERTGGSVSTLTIQRTQQEDSAVYLCASSFTQKDQPQHFGDGTRLSIL.